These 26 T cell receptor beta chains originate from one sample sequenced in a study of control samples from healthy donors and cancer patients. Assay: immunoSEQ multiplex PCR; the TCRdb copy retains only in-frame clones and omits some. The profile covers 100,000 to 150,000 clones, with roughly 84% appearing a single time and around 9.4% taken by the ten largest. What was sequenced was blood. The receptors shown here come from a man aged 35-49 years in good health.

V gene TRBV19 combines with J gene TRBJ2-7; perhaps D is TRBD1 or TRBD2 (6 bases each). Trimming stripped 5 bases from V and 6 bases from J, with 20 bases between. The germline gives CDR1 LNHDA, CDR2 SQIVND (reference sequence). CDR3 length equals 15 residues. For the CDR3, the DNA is TGTGCCAGTAGTCCCTGGAGGCCCGGGGGCGGCGAGCAGTACTTC. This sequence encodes CASSPWRPGGGEQYF.

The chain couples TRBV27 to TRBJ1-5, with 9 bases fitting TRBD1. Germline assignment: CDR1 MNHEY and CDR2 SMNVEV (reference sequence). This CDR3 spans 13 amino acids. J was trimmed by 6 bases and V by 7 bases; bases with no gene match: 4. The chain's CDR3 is CASTTGGRQPQHF. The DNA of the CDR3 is TGTGCCAGCACTACAGGGGGCCGTCAGCCCCAGCATTTT.

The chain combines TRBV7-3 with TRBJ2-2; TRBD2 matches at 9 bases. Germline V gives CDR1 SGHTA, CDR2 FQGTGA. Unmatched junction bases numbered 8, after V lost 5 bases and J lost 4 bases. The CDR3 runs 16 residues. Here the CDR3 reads CASSPQGLARTGELFF. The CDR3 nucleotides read TGTGCCAGCAGCCCCCAGGGACTAGCTCGCACCGGGGAGCTGTTTTTT.

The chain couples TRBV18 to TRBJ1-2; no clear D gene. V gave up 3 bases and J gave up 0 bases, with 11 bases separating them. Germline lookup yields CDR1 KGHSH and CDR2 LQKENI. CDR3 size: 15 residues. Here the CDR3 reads CASSPNSGANYGYTF. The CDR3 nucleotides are TGTGCCAGCTCACCGAACAGCGGAGCTAACTATGGCTACACCTTC.

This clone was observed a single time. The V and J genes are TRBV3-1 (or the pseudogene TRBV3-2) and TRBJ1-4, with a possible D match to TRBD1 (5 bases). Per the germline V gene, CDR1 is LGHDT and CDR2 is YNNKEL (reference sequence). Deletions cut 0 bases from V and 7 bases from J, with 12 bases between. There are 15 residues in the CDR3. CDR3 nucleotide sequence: TGTGCCAGCAGCCAAGACGAGGGGAGGGGTGAAAAACTGTTTTTT. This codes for CASSQDEGRGEKLFF.

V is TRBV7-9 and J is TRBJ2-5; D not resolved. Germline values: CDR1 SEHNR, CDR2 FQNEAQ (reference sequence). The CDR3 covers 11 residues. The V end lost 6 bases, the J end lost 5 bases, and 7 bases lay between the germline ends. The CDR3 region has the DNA TGTGCCAGCAGAGAGCTTGAGACCCAGTACTTC. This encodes CASRELETQYF. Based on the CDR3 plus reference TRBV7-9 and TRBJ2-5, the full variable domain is DTGVSQNPRHKITKRGQNVTFRCDPISEHNRLYWYRQTLGQGPEFLTYFQNEAQLEKSRLLSDRFSAERPKGSFSTLEIQRTEQGDSAMYLCASRELETQYFGPGTRLLVL.

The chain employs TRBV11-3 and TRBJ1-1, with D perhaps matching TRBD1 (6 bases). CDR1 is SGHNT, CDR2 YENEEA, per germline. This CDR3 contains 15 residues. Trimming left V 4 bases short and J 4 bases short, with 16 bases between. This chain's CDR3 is CASSSQQGWSTEAFF. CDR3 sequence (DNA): TGTGCCAGCAGCTCACAACAGGGCTGGAGCACTGAAGCTTTCTTT.

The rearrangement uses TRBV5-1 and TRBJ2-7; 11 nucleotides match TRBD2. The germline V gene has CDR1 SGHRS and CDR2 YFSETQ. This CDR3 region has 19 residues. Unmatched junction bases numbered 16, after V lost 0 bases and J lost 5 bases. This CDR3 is CASSLAWFSGGASGHEQYF. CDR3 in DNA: TGCGCCAGCAGCTTGGCCTGGTTTAGCGGGGGGGCCAGCGGCCACGAGCAGTACTTC.

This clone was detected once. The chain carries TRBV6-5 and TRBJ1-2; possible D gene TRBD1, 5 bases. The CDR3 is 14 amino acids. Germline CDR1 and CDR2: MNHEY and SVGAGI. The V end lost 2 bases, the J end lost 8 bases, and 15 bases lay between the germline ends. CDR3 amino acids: CASSYGPQGRGYTF. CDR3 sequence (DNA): TGTGCCAGCAGTTACGGGCCCCAGGGAAGGGGCTACACCTTC.

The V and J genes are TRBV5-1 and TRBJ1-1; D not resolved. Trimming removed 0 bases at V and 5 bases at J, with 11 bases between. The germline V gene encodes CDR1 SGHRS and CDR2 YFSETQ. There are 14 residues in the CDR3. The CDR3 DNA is TGCGCCAGCAGCTTGGAGGGCTCAAATACTGAAGCTTTCTTT. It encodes CASSLEGSNTEAFF.

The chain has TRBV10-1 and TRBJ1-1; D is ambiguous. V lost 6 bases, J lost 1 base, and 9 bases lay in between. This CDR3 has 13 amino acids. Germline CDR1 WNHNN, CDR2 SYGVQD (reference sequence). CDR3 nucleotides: TGCGCCAGCAGATTTGACCGGAACACTGAAGCTTTCTTT. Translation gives CASRFDRNTEAFF.

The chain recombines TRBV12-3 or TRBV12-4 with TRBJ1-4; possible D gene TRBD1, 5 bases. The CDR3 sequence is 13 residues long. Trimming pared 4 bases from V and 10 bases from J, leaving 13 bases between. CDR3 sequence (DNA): TGTGCCAGCAGTTGGGGTTTCGGGGGAAAACTGTTTTTT. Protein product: CASSWGFGGKLFF.

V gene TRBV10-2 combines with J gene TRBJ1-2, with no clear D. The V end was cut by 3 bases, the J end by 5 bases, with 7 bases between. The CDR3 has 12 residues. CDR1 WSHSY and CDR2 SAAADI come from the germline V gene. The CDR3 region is CASSDSPYGYTF. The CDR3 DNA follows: TGCGCCAGCAGTGATAGCCCTTATGGCTACACCTTC.

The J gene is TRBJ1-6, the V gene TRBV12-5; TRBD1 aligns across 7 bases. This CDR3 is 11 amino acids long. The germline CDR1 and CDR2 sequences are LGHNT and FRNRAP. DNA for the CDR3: TGTGCCCGTACAGGGGAATCACCCCTCCACTTT. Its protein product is CARTGESPLHF.

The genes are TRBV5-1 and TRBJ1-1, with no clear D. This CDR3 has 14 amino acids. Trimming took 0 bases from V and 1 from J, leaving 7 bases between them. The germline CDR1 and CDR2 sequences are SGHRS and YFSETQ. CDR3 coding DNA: TGCGCCAGCAGCTTGGGAGTTGGGAACACTGAAGCTTTCTTT. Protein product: CASSLGVGNTEAFF.

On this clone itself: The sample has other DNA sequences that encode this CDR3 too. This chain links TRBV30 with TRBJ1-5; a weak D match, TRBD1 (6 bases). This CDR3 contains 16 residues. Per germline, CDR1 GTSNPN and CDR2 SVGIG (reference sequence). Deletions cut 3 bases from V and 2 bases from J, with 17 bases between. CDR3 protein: CAWSGGGRGGNQPQHF. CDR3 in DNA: TGTGCCTGGAGCGGGGGGGGCAGGGGTGGCAATCAGCCCCAGCATTTT.

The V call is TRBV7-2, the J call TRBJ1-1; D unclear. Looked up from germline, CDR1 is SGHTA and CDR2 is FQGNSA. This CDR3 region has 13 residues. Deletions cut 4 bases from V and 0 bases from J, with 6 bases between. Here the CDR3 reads CASSSAVNTEAFF. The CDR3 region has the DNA TGTGCCAGCAGCTCGGCGGTGAACACTGAAGCTTTCTTT.

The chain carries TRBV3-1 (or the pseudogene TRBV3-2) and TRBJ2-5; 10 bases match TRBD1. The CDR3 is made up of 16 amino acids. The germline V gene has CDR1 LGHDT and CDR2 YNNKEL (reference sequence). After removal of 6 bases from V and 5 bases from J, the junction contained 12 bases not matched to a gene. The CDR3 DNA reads TGTGCCAGCAGTCCATGGGACAGGGGTTTCGGGGAGACCCAGTACTTC. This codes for CASSPWDRGFGETQYF.

This chain's CDR3 is CASSERGLGAFF. The CDR3 DNA reads as TGCGCCAGCAGTGAGAGGGGCCTGGGAGCTTTCTTT. V and J are TRBV10-1 and TRBJ1-1, with D possibly matching TRBD1 (5 bases). This CDR3 has 12 amino acids. Germline CDR1 is WNHNN and CDR2 is SYGVQD (reference sequence). The ends were cut back, 2 bases at V and 10 bases at J, with 11 bases in the middle.

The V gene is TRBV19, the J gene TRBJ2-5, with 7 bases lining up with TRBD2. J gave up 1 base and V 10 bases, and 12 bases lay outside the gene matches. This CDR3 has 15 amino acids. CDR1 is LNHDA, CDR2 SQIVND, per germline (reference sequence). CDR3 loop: CATNLGGNPQETQYF. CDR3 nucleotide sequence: TGTGCCACCAACTTGGGGGGGAACCCCCAAGAGACCCAGTACTTC.

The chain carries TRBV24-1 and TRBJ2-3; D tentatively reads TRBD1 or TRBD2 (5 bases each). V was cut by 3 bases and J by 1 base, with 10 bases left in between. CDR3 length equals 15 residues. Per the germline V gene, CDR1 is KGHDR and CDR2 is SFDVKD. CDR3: CATSDTGRRTDTQYF. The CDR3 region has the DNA TGTGCCACCAGTGATACGGGACGCCGCACAGATACGCAGTATTTT.

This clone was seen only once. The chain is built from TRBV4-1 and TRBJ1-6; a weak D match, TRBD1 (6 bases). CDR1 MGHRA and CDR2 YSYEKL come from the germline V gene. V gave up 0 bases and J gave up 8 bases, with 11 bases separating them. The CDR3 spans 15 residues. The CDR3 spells CASSQETTGDSPLHF. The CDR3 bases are TGCGCCAGCAGCCAAGAGACGACAGGTGATTCACCCCTCCACTTT.

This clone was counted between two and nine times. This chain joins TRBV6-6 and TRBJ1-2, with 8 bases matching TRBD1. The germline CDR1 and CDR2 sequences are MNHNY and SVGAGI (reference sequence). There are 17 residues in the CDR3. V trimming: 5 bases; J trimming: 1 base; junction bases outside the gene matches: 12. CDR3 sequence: CASSPDGTGPSNYGYTF. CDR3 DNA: TGTGCCAGCAGTCCCGACGGGACAGGACCAAGTAACTATGGCTACACCTTC.

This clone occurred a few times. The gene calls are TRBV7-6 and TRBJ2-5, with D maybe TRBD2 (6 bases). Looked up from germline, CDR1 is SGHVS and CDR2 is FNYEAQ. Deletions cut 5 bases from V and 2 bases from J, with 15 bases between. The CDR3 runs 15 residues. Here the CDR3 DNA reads TGTGCCAGCAGCCCTGGTAGCGGAGCACAAGAGACCCAGTACTTC. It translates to CASSPGSGAQETQYF. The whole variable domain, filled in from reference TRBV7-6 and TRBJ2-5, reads GAGVSQSPRYKVTKRGQDVALRCDPISGHVSLYWYRQALGQGPEFLTYFNYEAQQDKSGLPNDRFSAERPEGSISTLTIQRTEQRDSAMYRCASSPGSGAQETQYFGPGTRLLVL.

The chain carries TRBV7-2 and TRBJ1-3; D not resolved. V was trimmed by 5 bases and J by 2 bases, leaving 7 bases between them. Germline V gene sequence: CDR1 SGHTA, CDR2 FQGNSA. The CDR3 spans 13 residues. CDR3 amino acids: CASSQVTGNTIYF. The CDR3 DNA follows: TGTGCCAGCAGCCAAGTTACTGGAAACACCATATATTTT.

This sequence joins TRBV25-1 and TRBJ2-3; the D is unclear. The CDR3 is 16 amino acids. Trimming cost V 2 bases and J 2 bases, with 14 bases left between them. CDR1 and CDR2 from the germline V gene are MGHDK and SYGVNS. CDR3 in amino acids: CASSEPRDVYTDTQYF. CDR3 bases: TGTGCCAGCAGTGAACCCCGAGACGTTTACACAGATACGCAGTATTTT.